The 20 T cell receptor beta chains given below trace back to one sample, sequenced in a study of blood T cell repertoires in COVID-19. Profiled with immunoSEQ multiplex PCR; TCRdb holds only in-frame clones, not every one. This table has 80,000 or so clones, less than 85% appearing once. What was sequenced was peripheral blood. The source of these receptors is a woman between 65 and 79 years old with acute or convalescent COVID-19.

This chain uses TRBV6-5 with TRBJ2-1; 8 bases are a match to TRBD2. CDR1 MNHEY and CDR2 SVGAGI come from the germline V gene. The trim removed 5 bases at V and 0 bases at J, leaving 3 bases unmatched. The CDR3 is 15 residues long. The CDR3 sequence is CASSKSGSSYNEQFF. CDR3 nucleotides: TGTGCCAGCAGTAAAAGCGGGAGCTCCTACAATGAGCAGTTCTTC.

The rearrangement uses TRBV5-1 and TRBJ1-4; D unclear. V was shortened by 0 bases and J by 5 bases, with 14 bases between the two germline ends. This CDR3 is 16 amino acids long. Germline V gene lookup returns CDR1 SGHRS and CDR2 YFSETQ. CDR3 sequence (DNA): TGCGCCAGCAGCTTGGGTCTCATTTGGGAGAATGAAAAACTGTTTTTT. This translates into CASSLGLIWENEKLFF.

V and J are TRBV7-2 and TRBJ1-1, with 8 bases fitting TRBD1. In germline, CDR1 is SGHTA, CDR2 FQGNSA. Trimming at V came to 5 bases and at J to 5 bases, leaving 10 bases not matched to a gene. The CDR3 has 15 residues. The chain's CDR3 is CASSTRQGKGTEAFF. The CDR3 bases are TGTGCCAGCAGCACCCGACAGGGGAAGGGAACTGAAGCTTTCTTT.

The chain carries TRBV6-5 and TRBJ1-2; D unresolved. The CDR3 consists of 13 residues. CDR1 and CDR2 from the germline V gene are MNHEY and SVGAGI. The V end lost 6 bases, the J end lost 5 bases, and 13 bases lay between the germline ends. In DNA form, the CDR3 reads TGTGCCAGCAGCCCCAATCGGGAGTATGGCTACACCTTC. It codes for CASSPNREYGYTF.

V usage is TRBV2 and J usage is TRBJ1-6; D gene ambiguous. CDR1 and CDR2 (germline): SNHLY, FYNNEI. CDR3 length equals 13 residues. Trimming removed 6 bases at V and 8 bases at J, with 11 bases between. In nucleotides, the CDR3 is TGTGCCAGCAGGGAGAGGTGGGATTCACCCCTCCACTTT. This gives the protein CASRERWDSPLHF.

This clone was counted between two and nine times. The chain joins TRBV6-4 to TRBJ2-5; D is possibly TRBD1 (6 bases). The V end was cut by 2 bases, the J end by 9 bases, with 13 bases between. Germline V lookup: CDR1 MRHNA, CDR2 SNTAGT. The CDR3 is 13 amino acids. Here the CDR3 reads CASSDGPSGAQYF. The CDR3 DNA is TGTGCCAGCAGTGACGGGCCCTCAGGGGCCCAGTACTTC.

V is TRBV6-5 and J is TRBJ2-7, with D possibly matching TRBD2 (5 bases). V gave up 4 bases and J gave up 9 bases, with 22 bases separating them. Looked up from germline, CDR1 is MNHEY and CDR2 is SVGAGI. The CDR3 is 15 amino acids. The CDR3 region is CASSLAAGRARVQYF. In nucleotides, the CDR3 is TGTGCCAGCAGTTTGGCCGCGGGTAGGGCCCGCGTGCAGTACTTC.

The gene calls are TRBV6-5 and TRBJ1-2, with D possibly being TRBD1 (6 bases). The CDR3 length is 13 residues. V was pared by 5 bases and J by 2 bases, with 9 bases between. Germline assignment: CDR1 MNHEY and CDR2 SVGAGI. Written as DNA, the CDR3 is TGTGCCAGCAGTCCACAGGGAAACTATGGCTACACCTTC. It codes for CASSPQGNYGYTF.

CDR3 amino acids: CASSSWTGSGEETQYF. The CDR3 bases are TGTGCCAGCAGTTCATGGACAGGGTCGGGAGAAGAGACCCAGTACTTC. The chain combines TRBV27 with TRBJ2-5; 8 bases line up with TRBD1. V was clipped by 4 bases and J by 3 bases; unmatched bases: 10. Per the germline V gene, CDR1 is MNHEY and CDR2 is SMNVEV (reference sequence). This CDR3 is 16 amino acids long.

The V and J genes are TRBV29-1 and TRBJ1-1; 7 positions match TRBD1. The CDR3 has 15 amino acids. CDR1 is SQVTM, CDR2 ANQGSEA, per germline. V was pared by 6 bases and J by 1 base, with 11 bases of the junction left unmatched. CDR3 region: CSVDRDPTQNTEAFF. The CDR3 bases are TGCAGCGTAGACAGGGACCCCACCCAGAACACTGAAGCTTTCTTT.

The chain couples TRBV5-1 to TRBJ2-5; 10 bases line up with TRBD2. V shed 4 bases, J shed 2 bases, and the junction held 5 bases outside the gene matches. CDR1 SGHRS and CDR2 YFSETQ come from the germline V gene. CDR3 length: 15 amino acids. CDR3 DNA: TGCGCCAGCAGCCCGGGGACTAGCGTACAAGAGACCCAGTACTTC. Residues: CASSPGTSVQETQYF.

The chain carries TRBV4-3 and TRBJ2-1; possibly TRBD2 for D (6 bases). V gave up 1 base and J gave up 0 bases, with 10 bases separating them. There are 16 residues in the CDR3. Germline CDR1 reads LGHNA; CDR2 reads YSLEER. CDR3 in amino acids: CASSQGLGSSYNEQFF. CDR3 bases: TGCGCCAGCAGCCAAGGACTAGGAAGCTCCTACAATGAGCAGTTCTTC.

The chain combines TRBV5-1 with TRBJ1-3, with TRBD1 as a possible D gene (5 bases). CDR3 length: 15 residues. Germline values: CDR1 SGHRS, CDR2 YFSETQ. V was pared by 4 bases and J by 0 bases, with 11 bases between. The CDR3 reads CASSPGTSSGNTIYF. Here the CDR3 DNA reads TGCGCCAGCAGCCCAGGGACTAGCTCTGGAAACACCATATATTTT. Full variable domain (outside the CDR3, taken from reference TRBV5-1 and TRBJ1-3): KAGVTQTPRYLIKTRGQQVTLSCSPISGHRSVSWYQQTPGQGLQFLFEYFSETQRNKGNFPGRFSGRQFSNSRSEMNVSTLELGDSALYLCASSPGTSSGNTIYFGEGSWLTVV.

This chain links TRBV7-2 with TRBJ1-2; 8 bases are a match to TRBD1. CDR3 length: 15 amino acids. The J segment lost 5 bases and the V segment lost 5 bases, leaving 10 bases of the junction unmatched. Germline V gene lookup returns CDR1 SGHTA and CDR2 FQGNSA. The CDR3 loop reads CASSNPGQGWYGYTF. The CDR3 DNA reads TGTGCCAGCAGCAATCCCGGACAGGGATGGTATGGCTACACCTTC.

The V gene is TRBV11-3, the J gene TRBJ2-3; D possibly corresponds to TRBD2 (6 bases). Trimming removed 5 bases from V and 4 bases from J, with 13 bases in between. Germline V CDR1 and CDR2: SGHNT, YENEEA. The CDR3 is 14 residues long. The DNA for the CDR3 is TGTGCCAGCAGCCTTGTCGGGGGTCCAGATACGCAGTATTTT. This translates into CASSLVGGPDTQYF.

The table lists this clone with a few counts. The rearrangement joins TRBV24-1 to TRBJ2-7; 7 bases match TRBD2. V trimming: 4 bases; J trimming: 3 bases; junction bases outside the gene matches: 2. Germline V gene sequence: CDR1 KGHDR, CDR2 SFDVKD. This CDR3 spans 13 amino acids. In nucleotides, the CDR3 is TGTGCCACCAGTGAGACGGGGGGCTACGAGCAGTACTTC. Translating it yields CATSETGGYEQYF.

The chain employs TRBV6-5 and TRBJ2-3; 11 bases line up with TRBD2. CDR1 is MNHEY and CDR2 is SVGAGI in the germline V gene. Trimming took 0 bases from V and 5 from J; bases not matched to a gene: 4. The CDR3 sequence is 16 residues long. The DNA of the CDR3 is TGTGCCAGCAGTTACTCGATAGCGGGGGGGCAAGATACGCAGTATTTT. Translating it yields CASSYSIAGGQDTQYF.

The rearrangement links TRBV7-6 to TRBJ2-7; 9 positions agree with TRBD1. CDR1 SGHVS and CDR2 FNYEAQ come from the germline V gene. The CDR3 consists of 14 residues. V shed 1 base and J 5 bases; nucleotides not matched to a gene: 3. CDR3 region: CASSLGQGDHEQYF. The CDR3 bases are TGTGCCAGCAGCTTAGGACAGGGGGACCACGAGCAGTACTTC.

The chain carries TRBV19 and TRBJ2-2, with TRBD2 matching over 7 bases. The CDR3 has 15 amino acids. Germline values: CDR1 LNHDA, CDR2 SQIVND (reference sequence). With 10 bases clipped from V and 2 bases from J, the junction kept 10 bases outside the gene matches. The CDR3 loop is CATTLAGVNTGELFF. The CDR3 nucleotides read TGTGCCACAACGCTCGCGGGGGTTAACACCGGGGAGCTGTTTTTT.

V usage is TRBV7-2 and J usage is TRBJ1-1; TRBD1 is a possible D gene (5 bases). From germline, CDR1 is SGHTA and CDR2 FQGNSA. The CDR3 sequence is 14 residues long. The CDR3 DNA follows: TGTGCTTCTCACGGCGGGGCGCGCAGCACTGAAGCTTTCTTT. Its protein is CASHGGARSTEAFF.